This T cell receptor beta chain derives from a study of blood T cell repertoires in COVID-19. Across the study: Sample material is recorded as cDNA or gDNA derived from T cells, B-cell-depleted T cells, or PBMCs.

Profiling relied on immunoSEQ multiplex PCR, and the TCRdb table lists in-frame clones only, not all of them. The sample holds more than 250,000 clones, around 92% seen once. The CDR3 consists of 13 residues. Germline CDR1 is SGDLS and CDR2 is YYNGEE. V dropped 0 bases and J dropped 6 bases, with 9 bases sitting between them. This chain joins TRBV9 and TRBJ1-2, with TRBD1 as a possible D gene (6 bases). The TCR comes from a man younger than 30 who had recovered from COVID-19. Sequencing was performed on peripheral blood. CDR3 coding DNA: TGTGCCAGCAGCGTAGCGACAGGCGATGGCTACACCTTC. Translation: CASSVATGDGYTF.